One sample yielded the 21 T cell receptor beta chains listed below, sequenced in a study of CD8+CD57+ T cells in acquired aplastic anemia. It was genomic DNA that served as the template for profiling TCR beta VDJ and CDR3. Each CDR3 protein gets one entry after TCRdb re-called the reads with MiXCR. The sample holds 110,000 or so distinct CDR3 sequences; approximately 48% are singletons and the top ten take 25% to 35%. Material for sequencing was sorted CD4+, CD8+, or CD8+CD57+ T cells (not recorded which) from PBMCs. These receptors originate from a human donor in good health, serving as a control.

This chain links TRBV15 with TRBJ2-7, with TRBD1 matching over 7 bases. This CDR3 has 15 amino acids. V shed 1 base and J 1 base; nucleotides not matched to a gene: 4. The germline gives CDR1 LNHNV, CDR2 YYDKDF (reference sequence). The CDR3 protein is CATSRVVDRSYEQYF. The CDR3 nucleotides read TGTGCCACCAGCAGAGTGGTGGACAGGTCCTACGAGCAGTACTTC.

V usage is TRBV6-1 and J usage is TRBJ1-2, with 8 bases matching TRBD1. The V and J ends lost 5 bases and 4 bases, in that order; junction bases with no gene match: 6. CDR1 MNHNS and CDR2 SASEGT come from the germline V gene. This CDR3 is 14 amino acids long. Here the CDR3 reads CASSTRQGTYGYTF. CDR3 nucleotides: TGTGCCAGCAGTACGAGACAGGGGACCTATGGCTACACCTTC.

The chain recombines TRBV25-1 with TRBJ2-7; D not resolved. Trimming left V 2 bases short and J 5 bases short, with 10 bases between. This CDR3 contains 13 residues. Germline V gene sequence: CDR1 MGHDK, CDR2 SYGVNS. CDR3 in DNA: TGTGCCAGCAGTGAACCCCCCTTAGACGAGCAGTACTTC. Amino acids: CASSEPPLDEQYF.

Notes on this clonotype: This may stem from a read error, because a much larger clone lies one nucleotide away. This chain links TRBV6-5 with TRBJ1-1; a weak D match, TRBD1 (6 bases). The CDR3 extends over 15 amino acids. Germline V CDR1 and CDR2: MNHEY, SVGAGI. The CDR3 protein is CASSYTQQGGTEALF. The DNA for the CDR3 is TGTGCCAGCAGTTACACGCAACAGGGAGGCACTGAAGCTCTCTTT.

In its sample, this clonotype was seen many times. The CDR3 DNA follows: TGTGCCAGTGAAAGACCTGATGACTATGGCTACACCTTC. Its translation is CASERPDDYGYTF. V usage is TRBV19 and J usage is TRBJ1-2; D is ambiguous. V lost 8 bases and J 3 bases, leaving 13 bases between the germline ends. Germline V gene sequence: CDR1 LNHDA, CDR2 SQIVND (reference sequence). The CDR3 extends over 13 amino acids.

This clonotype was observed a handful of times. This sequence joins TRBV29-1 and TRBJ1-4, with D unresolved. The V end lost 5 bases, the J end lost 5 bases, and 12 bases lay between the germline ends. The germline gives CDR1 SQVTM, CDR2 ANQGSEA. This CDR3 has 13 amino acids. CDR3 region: CSVQGNGNEKLFF. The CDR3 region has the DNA TGCAGCGTTCAAGGAAACGGAAATGAAAAACTGTTTTTT. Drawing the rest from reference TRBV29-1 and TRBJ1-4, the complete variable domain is SAVISQKPSRDICQRGTSLTIQCQVDSQVTMMFWYRQQPGQSLTLIATANQGSEATYESGFVIDKFPISRPNLTFSTLTVSNMSPEDSSIYLCSVQGNGNEKLFFGSGTQLSVL.

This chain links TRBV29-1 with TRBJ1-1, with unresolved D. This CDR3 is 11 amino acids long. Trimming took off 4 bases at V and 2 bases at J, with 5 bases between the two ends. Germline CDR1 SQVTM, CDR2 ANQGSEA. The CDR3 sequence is CSVGPNTEAFF. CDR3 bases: TGCAGCGTTGGACCCAACACTGAAGCTTTCTTT. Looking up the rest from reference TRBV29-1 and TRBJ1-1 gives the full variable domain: SAVISQKPSRDICQRGTSLTIQCQVDSQVTMMFWYRQQPGQSLTLIATANQGSEATYESGFVIDKFPISRPNLTFSTLTVSNMSPEDSSIYLCSVGPNTEAFFGQGTRLTVV.

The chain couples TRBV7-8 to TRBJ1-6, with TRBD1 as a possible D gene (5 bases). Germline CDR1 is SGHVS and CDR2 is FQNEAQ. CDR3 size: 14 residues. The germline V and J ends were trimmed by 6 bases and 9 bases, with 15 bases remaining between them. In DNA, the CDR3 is TGTGCCAGCAGTTGGGGCGGGGGTACTTCACCCCTCCACTTT. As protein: CASSWGGGTSPLHF.

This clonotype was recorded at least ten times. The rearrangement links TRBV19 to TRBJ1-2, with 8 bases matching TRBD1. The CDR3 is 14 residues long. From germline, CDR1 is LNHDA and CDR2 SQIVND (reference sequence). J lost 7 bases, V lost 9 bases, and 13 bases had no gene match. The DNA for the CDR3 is TGTGCCAGCATGCTAATCTATGGACAGGGTGGCTACACCTTC. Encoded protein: CASMLIYGQGGYTF. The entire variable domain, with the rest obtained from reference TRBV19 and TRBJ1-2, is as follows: DGGITQSPKYLFRKEGQNVTLSCEQNLNHDAMYWYRQDPGQGLRLIYYSQIVNDFQKGDIAEGYSVSREKKESFPLTVTSAQKNPTAFYLCASMLIYGQGGYTFGSGTRLTVV.

The chain's CDR3 is CASSRQGETQYF. The CDR3 coding sequence is TGTGCCAGCAGCCGTCAGGGGGAGACCCAGTACTTC. The V and J genes are TRBV7-8 and TRBJ2-5; D may be TRBD1 (6 bases). With 5 bases removed from V and 5 bases from J, the gap between germline ends came to 9 bases. Germline CDR1 and CDR2: SGHVS and FQNEAQ. The CDR3 runs to 12 residues.

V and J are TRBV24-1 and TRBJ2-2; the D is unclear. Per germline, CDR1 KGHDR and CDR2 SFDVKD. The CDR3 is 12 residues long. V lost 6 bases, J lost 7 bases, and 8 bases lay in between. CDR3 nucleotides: TGTGCCACCAGTTTATCGGTCGGGGAGCTGTTTTTT. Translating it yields CATSLSVGELFF.

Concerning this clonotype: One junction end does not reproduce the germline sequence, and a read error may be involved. CDR3 sequence (DNA): TGTGCCAGCAGCGAAGAGGCGACAGGAGTCGAGGAAAAACTGTTTTTT. It codes for CASSEEATGVEEKLFF. The V call is TRBV4-2, the J call TRBJ1-4, with D maybe TRBD1 (6 bases). The CDR3 is 16 residues long. Per germline, CDR1 LGHNA and CDR2 YNFKEQ.

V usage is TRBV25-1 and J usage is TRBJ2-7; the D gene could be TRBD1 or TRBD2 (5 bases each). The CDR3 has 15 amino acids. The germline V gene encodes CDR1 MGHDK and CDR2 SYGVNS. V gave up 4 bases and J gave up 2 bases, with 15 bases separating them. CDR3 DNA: TGTGCCAGCAGTGGGACGGACGGGGCCACCTACGAGCAGTACTTC. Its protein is CASSGTDGATYEQYF.

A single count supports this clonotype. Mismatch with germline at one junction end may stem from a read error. This CDR3 reads CASNRDAEKLFF. The CDR3 DNA reads TGTGCCAGCAATAGGGACGCCGAAAAACTGTTTTTC. This chain uses TRBV25-1 with TRBJ1-4, with D possibly matching TRBD1 (5 bases). Germline values: CDR1 MGHDK, CDR2 SYGVNS. The CDR3 has 12 residues.

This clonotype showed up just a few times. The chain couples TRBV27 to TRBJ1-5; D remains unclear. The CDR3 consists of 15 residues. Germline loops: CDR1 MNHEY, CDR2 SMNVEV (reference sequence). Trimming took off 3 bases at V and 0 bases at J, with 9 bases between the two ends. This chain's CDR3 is CASSFAGGSNQPQHF. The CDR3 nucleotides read TGTGCCAGCAGTTTCGCCGGCGGTAGCAATCAGCCCCAGCATTTT.

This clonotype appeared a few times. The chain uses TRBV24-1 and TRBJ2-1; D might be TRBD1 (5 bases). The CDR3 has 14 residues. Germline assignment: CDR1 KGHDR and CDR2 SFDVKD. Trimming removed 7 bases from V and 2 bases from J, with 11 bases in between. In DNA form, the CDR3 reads TGTGCCACCAGCTCAGGGATAACCTACAATGAGCAGTTCTTC. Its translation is CATSSGITYNEQFF.

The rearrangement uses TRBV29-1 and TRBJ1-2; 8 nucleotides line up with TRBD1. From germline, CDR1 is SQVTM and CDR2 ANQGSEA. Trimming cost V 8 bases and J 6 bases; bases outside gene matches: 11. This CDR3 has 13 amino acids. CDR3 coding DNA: TGCAGCATATGGACAGGGTCTGAGAATGGCTACACCTTC. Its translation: CSIWTGSENGYTF.

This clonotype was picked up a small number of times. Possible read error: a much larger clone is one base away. The CDR3 loop reads CASSYLSSHEQYF. The CDR3 DNA reads TGTGCCAGCAGTTACCTTAGCTCCCACGAGCAGTACTTC. The J gene is TRBJ2-7, the V gene TRBV7-6; D remains unclear. Germline V gene lookup returns CDR1 SGHVS and CDR2 FNYEAQ. The CDR3 contains 13 residues.

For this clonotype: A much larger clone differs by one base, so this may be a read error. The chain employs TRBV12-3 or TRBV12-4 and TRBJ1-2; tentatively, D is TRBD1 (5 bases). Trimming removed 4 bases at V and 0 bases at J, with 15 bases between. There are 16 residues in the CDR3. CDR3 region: CASSSLRDPPNYGYTF. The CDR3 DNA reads TGTGCCAGCAGTTCTCTCAGGGACCCCCCTAACTATGGCTACACCTTC.

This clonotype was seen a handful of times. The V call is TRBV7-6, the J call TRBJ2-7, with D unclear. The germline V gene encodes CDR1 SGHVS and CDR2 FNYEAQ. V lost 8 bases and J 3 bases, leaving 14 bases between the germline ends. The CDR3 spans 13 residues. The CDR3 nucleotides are TGTGCCAGCTCGAAGGTCGGCGACTACGAGCAGTACTTC. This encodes CASSKVGDYEQYF.

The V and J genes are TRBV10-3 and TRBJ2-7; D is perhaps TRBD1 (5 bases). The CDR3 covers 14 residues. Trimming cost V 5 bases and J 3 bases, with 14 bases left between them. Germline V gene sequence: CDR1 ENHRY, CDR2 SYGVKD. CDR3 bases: TGTGCCATCAGTCGGACACTATCCCTCTACGAGCAGTACTTC. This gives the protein CAISRTLSLYEQYF.